The 12 T cell receptor beta chains given below trace back to one sample, sequenced in a study of early T cells in non-severe SARS-CoV-2 infection. TCRdb re-analysed the 5' RACE reads in MiXCR, keeping a single row per CDR3 protein. The table records more than 65,000 distinct CDR3 sequences, roughly an eighth of them present only once. Source material: whole blood. Source of these receptors: an adult who was a healthcare worker with PCR-confirmed SARS-CoV-2 infection or an uninfected control (not recorded which).

Only a few counts were recorded for this clonotype. The chain carries TRBV5-1 and TRBJ2-7; the match to TRBD2 covers 10 bases. V was pared by 0 bases and J by 6 bases, with 6 bases of the junction left unmatched. CDR1 and CDR2 from the germline V gene are SGHRS and YFSETQ. The CDR3 length is 15 residues. CDR3 region: CASSLELAGSGEQYF. CDR3 nucleotide sequence: TGCGCCAGCAGCTTGGAACTAGCGGGAAGTGGCGAGCAGTACTTC.

The chain links TRBV25-1 to TRBJ1-2, with D uncertain. Trimming shortened V by 4 bases and J by 2 bases, and 11 bases separated the two germline ends. Germline V gene sequence: CDR1 MGHDK, CDR2 SYGVNS. The CDR3 is made up of 14 amino acids. In nucleotides, the CDR3 is TGTGCCAGCAGTGCCCCTGGGGAGAACTATGGCTACACCTTC. Amino acid sequence: CASSAPGENYGYTF.

This clonotype has a count of ten or more. CDR3 DNA sequence: TGTGCCAGCAGTAGGGATTTCTACGAGCAGTACTTC. Amino acids: CASSRDFYEQYF. This chain links TRBV9 with TRBJ2-7; D is ambiguous. The germline CDR1 and CDR2 sequences are SGDLS and YYNGEE. V was cut by 5 bases and J by 3 bases, with 9 bases left in between. The length of the CDR3 is 12 residues.

This clonotype was observed a handful of times. This chain joins TRBV3-1 and TRBJ2-3; D gene uncertain. The germline gives CDR1 LGHDT, CDR2 YNNKEL (reference sequence). The ends were cut back, 4 bases at V and 4 bases at J, with 18 bases in the middle. This CDR3 has 16 amino acids. The CDR3: CASSPGWTGLSDTQYF. The CDR3 coding sequence is TGTGCCAGCAGCCCCGGATGGACCGGCCTATCAGATACGCAGTATTTT.

Many counts were recorded for this clonotype. V is TRBV12-3 or TRBV12-4 and J is TRBJ1-2; D unclear. The CDR3 length is 15 residues. V lost 0 bases to trimming and J lost 4 bases, with 12 bases between them. This CDR3 is CASSLAPGSAYGYTF. CDR3 nucleotides: TGTGCCAGCAGTTTAGCGCCCGGGTCTGCCTATGGCTACACCTTC.

This clonotype was found many times. This rearrangement joins TRBV4-3 to TRBJ1-5; no reliable D call. The CDR3 has 14 amino acids. V lost 0 bases, J lost 7 bases, and 10 bases lay in between. The V gene's germline CDR1 is LGHNA and CDR2 YSLEER. CDR3 DNA sequence: TGCGCCAGCAGCCAAGACCGGGGTTACCAGCCCCAGCATTTT. Translating it yields CASSQDRGYQPQHF.

This clonotype turned up a few times. This chain links TRBV6-1 with TRBJ1-4; the D gene is possibly TRBD1 (5 bases). V was cut by 3 bases and J by 5 bases, with 13 bases left in between. CDR1 MNHNS and CDR2 SASEGT come from the germline V gene. This CDR3 is 15 amino acids long. The DNA for the CDR3 is TGTGCCAGCAGTGACTGGGGCCTTCCCAATGAAAAACTGTTTTTT. Its translation is CASSDWGLPNEKLFF.

Only a few counts were recorded for this clonotype. The chain recombines TRBV20-1 with TRBJ1-1; TRBD1 might be the D (5 bases). Germline values: CDR1 DFQATT, CDR2 SNEGSKA (reference sequence). The V and J ends lost 5 bases and 1 base respectively, with 14 bases between them. This CDR3 contains 14 residues. CDR3 amino acids: CSALSFTGNTEAFF. For the CDR3, the DNA is TGCAGTGCTTTATCCTTTACAGGGAACACTGAAGCTTTCTTT.

This clonotype has a handful of counts. The chain carries TRBV7-2 and TRBJ2-1; D ambiguous. Germline assignment: CDR1 SGHTA and CDR2 FQGNSA. This CDR3 has 11 amino acids. V was pared by 3 bases and J by 8 bases, with 5 bases between. For the CDR3, the DNA is TGTGCCAGCAGCTTTGACCATGAGCAGTTCTTC. Translating gives CASSFDHEQFF.

The chain has TRBV10-3 and TRBJ2-1; the match to TRBD2 covers 7 bases. Germline V gene sequence: CDR1 ENHRY, CDR2 SYGVKD. V dropped 2 bases and J dropped 9; count of bases not matched to a gene: 13. The CDR3 consists of 16 residues. In DNA, the CDR3 is TGTGCCATCAGTGAGATTTATGGGGCCCCGGGAGGTGAGCAGTTCTTC. Translating it yields CAISEIYGAPGGEQFF.

This clonotype was counted between two and nine times. The chain couples TRBV7-3 to TRBJ2-1; a weak D match, TRBD2 (7 bases). CDR1 and CDR2 from the germline V gene are SGHTA and FQGTGA. This CDR3 has 19 amino acids. V lost 2 bases, J lost 6 bases, and 26 bases lay in between. CDR3 DNA sequence: TGTGCCAGCAGCTTACGAGGGGGGCGGCTAGCGGTATTAACCAATGAGCAGTTCTTC. This sequence encodes CASSLRGGRLAVLTNEQFF.

V gene TRBV29-1 combines with J gene TRBJ2-5; no definite D call. Trimming removed 6 bases from V and 5 bases from J, with 16 bases in between. In germline, CDR1 is SQVTM, CDR2 ANQGSEA. The CDR3 covers 13 residues. The DNA for the CDR3 is TGCAGCGTCGCGGACCCCAAACCGGAGACCCAGTACTTC. Its protein product is CSVADPKPETQYF.